This section outlines one T cell receptor beta chain sequence together with its context. The CDR3 length is 15 residues. V dropped 0 bases and J dropped 3; count of bases not matched to a gene: 5. Germline CDR1 and CDR2: SGHRS and YFSETQ. The entry originates in a study of glioma-infiltrating T cells after dendritic cell vaccination. Sequencing was performed with immunoSEQ multiplex PCR; in TCRdb, only in-frame clones are kept and a portion is missing. The profile shows 75,000 to 95,000 clones, roughly 84% of them singletons. The time point was: after dendritic cell vaccination, including at tumor progression/relapse.

The sequencing here drew on blood, taken after dendritic cell vaccination. The TCR originated in a human donor with glioblastoma. The chain uses TRBV5-1 and TRBJ2-5; 7 bases are shared with TRBD1. CDR3 amino acids: CASSLVGTDEETQYF. CDR3 DNA sequence: TGCGCCAGCAGCTTGGTAGGGACAGACGAAGAGACCCAGTACTTC. Supplemented by reference TRBV5-1 and TRBJ2-5, the full variable domain reads KAGVTQTPRYLIKTRGQQVTLSCSPISGHRSVSWYQQTPGQGLQFLFEYFSETQRNKGNFPGRFSGRQFSNSRSEMNVSTLELGDSALYLCASSLVGTDEETQYFGPGTRLLVL.